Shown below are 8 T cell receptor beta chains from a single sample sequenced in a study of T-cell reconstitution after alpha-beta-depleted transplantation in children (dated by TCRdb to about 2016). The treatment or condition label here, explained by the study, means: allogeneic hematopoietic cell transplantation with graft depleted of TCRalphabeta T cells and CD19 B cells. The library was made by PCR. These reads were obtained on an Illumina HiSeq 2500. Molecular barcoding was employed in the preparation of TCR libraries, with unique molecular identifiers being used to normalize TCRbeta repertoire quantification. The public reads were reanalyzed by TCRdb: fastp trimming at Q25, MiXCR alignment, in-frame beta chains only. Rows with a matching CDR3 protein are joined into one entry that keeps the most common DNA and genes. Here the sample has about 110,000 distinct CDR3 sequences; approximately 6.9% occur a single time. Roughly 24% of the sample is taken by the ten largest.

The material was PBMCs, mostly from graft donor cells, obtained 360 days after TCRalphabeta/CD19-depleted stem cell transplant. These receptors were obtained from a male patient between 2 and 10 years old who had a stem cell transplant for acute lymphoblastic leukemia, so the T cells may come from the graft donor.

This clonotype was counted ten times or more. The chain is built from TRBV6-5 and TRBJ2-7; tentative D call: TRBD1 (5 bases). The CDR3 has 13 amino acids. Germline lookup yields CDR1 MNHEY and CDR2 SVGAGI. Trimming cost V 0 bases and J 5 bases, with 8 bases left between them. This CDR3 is CASSYSVRDEQYF. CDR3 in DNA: TGTGCCAGCAGTTACTCGGTCAGGGACGAGCAGTACTTC.

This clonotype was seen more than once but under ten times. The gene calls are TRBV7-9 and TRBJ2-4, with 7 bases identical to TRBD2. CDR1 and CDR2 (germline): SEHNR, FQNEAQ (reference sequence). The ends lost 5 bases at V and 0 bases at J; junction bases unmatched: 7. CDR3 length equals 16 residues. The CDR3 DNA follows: TGTGCCAGCAGCCTCCTCTTAGCGGGAGCCAAAAACATTCAGTACTTC. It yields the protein CASSLLLAGAKNIQYF.

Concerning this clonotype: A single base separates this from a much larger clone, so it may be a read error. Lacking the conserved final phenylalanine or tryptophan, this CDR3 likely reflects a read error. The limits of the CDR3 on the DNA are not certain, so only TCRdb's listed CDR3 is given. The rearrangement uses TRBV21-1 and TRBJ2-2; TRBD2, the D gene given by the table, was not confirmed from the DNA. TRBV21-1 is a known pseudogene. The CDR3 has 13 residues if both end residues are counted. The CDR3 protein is CASSKGGIGELFI.

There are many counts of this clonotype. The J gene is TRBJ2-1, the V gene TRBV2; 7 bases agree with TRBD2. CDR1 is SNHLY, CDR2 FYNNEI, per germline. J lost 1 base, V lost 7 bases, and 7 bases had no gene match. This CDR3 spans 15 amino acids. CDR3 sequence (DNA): TGTGCCAGCAACGGAGCGGGACTTTCCTACAATGAGCAGTTCTTC. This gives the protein CASNGAGLSYNEQFF.

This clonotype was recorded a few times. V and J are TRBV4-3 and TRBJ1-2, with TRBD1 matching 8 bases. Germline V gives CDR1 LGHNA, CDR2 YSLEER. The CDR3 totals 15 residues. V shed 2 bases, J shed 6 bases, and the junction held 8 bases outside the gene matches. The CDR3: CASSQPRTGPDGYTF. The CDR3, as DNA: TGCGCCAGCAGCCAACCCCGGACAGGGCCCGATGGCTACACCTTC.

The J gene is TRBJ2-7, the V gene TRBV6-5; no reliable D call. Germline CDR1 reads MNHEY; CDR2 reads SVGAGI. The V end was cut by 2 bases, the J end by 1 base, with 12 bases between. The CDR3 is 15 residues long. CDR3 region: CASSYGRESSYEQYF. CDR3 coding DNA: TGTGCCAGCAGTTACGGTCGAGAAAGTTCCTACGAGCAGTACTTC.

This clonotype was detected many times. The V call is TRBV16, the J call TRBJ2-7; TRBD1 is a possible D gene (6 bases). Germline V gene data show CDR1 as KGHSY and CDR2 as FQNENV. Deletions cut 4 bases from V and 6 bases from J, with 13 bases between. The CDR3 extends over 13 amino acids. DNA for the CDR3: TGTGCCAGCAGCCCCCAGACAGGATCCGAGCAGTACTTC. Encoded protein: CASSPQTGSEQYF.

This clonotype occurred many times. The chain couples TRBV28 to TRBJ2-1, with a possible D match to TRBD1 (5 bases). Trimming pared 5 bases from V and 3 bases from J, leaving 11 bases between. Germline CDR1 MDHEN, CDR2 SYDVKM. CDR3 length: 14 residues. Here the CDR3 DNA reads TGTGCCAGCAGTGATTACAGGAACTACAATGAGCAGTTCTTC. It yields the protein CASSDYRNYNEQFF.